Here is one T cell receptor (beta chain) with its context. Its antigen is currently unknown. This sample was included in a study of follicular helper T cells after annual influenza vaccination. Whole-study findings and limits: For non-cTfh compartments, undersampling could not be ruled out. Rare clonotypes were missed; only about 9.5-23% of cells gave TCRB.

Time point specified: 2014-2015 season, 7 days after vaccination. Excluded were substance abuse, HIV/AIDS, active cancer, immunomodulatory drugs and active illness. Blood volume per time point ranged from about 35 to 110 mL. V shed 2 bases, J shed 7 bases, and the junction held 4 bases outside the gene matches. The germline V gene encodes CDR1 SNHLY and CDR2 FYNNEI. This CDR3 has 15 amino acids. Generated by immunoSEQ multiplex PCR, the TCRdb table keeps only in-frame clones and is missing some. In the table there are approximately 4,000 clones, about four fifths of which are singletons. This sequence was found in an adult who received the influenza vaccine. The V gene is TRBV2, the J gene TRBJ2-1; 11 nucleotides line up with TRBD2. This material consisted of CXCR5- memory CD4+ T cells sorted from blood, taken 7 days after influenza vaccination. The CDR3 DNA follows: TGTGCCAGCAGTGAATATAGCGGGGGGGCTAATGAGCAGTTCTTC. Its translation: CASSEYSGGANEQFF.